This T cell receptor (beta chain) was recovered during a study of human CD8 memory T cell subsets. Study-wide results and caveats: The study sequenced T cell receptor beta chains alone. Stem-like memory and precursor exhausted T cell repertoires barely overlapped.

A word on this clonotype: Its antigen is unidentified.

Extraction drew RNA from duplicate vials of approximately 150,000 sorted CD8+ T cells for each subset. Germline V gives CDR1 DFQATT, CDR2 SNEGSKA (reference sequence). This CDR3 contains 11 residues. Libraries targeted TCR beta using 5' RACE with UMIs. Each CDR3 protein gets one entry in TCRdb, which reprocessed the 5' RACE reads and gives no DNA. Its clone listing holds approximately 6,700 distinct CDR3 sequences. The receptor was derived from a human donor in good health. The sample was CD8+ T cells from PBMCs. V usage is TRBV20-1 and J usage is TRBJ1-5. The CDR3 spells CSAGEAKPQHF.